This TCR beta chain was retrieved from a study of Graves' ophthalmopathy and Graves' hyperthyroidism. Study background: The study drew peripheral blood at initial diagnosis, before any treatment.

Beta-chain TCR CDR3 regions were amplified from RNA transcripts. A first-round RT-PCR used HTBI primers, followed by a second-round multiplex PCR. TCRdb re-called the multiplex PCR reads with MiXCR, one entry per CDR3 protein. Among about 230,000 distinct CDR3 sequences listed, around 50% were seen once. If patients had other autoimmune diseases, uncontrolled infections, pregnancy or lactation, they were excluded. J was trimmed by 8 bases and V by 0 bases; bases with no gene match: 8. This CDR3 is built from 16 residues. Germline lookup yields CDR1 SGHVS and CDR2 FQNEAQ. V and J are TRBV7-8 and TRBJ2-7; 12 nucleotides agree with TRBD1. The sequence was collected from an adult man with Graves' ophthalmopathy. What was sequenced was peripheral blood. CDR3 sequence reads: CASSLATGQGAEKQYF. The CDR3, as DNA: TGTGCCAGCAGCTTAGCCACGGGACAGGGGGCCGAAAAGCAGTACTTC.